This T cell receptor beta chain was sequenced in a study of OX40 agonist ivuxolimab in advanced cancers. Whole-study context: Treatment received earlier with anti-PD-1, anti-PD-L1 or anti-CTLA-4 agents was allowed, and around 36% had some. Findings and caveats of the study: There were, on average, more expanded clones in CD8+ T cells than in CD4+.

Data came from immunoSEQ multiplex PCR; TCRdb stores just in-frame clones and leaves some out. The data hold roughly 86,000 clones, with roughly 92% observed a single time. Exclusion of a patient followed from autoimmune disease history or systemic immunosuppression. Regarding this clone: The antigen remains undetermined.

There are 16 residues in the CDR3. The J segment lost 4 bases and the V segment lost 4 bases, leaving 13 bases of the junction unmatched. The V gene's germline CDR1 is MGHRA and CDR2 YSYEKL. Sequencing was performed on CD4+ or CD8+ T cells sorted from blood, taken in a trial of the OX40 agonist ivuxolimab. The sequence derives from an adult with an advanced solid tumor such as melanoma, head and neck, liver or kidney cancer. The chain uses TRBV4-1 and TRBJ2-7; TRBD2 matches at 7 bases. The CDR3 is CASSLLRGTNQYEQYF. In DNA, the CDR3 is TGCGCCAGCAGCCTATTGCGGGGGACTAACCAATACGAGCAGTACTTC.